Listed here are 19 T cell receptor beta chains from one sample, sequenced in a study of regulatory T cells in long-lasting Graves disease. Regarding time point: newly diagnosed GD, antithyroid drugs for less than 3 months. PBMCs provided the RNA from which the TCR library was made. Construction of the TCR beta libraries employed iRepertoire HTBI primers in conjunction with Arm-PCR of CDR3 regions. TCRdb re-analysed the multiplex PCR reads in MiXCR, keeping a single row per CDR3 protein. In the table there are roughly 610,000 distinct CDR3 sequences, roughly 16% of which are singletons. These sequences were also reported in another study, on T cells in Graves' hyperthyroidism and ophthalmopathy.

Sequencing was performed on peripheral blood mononuclear cells (PBMCs), taken at new diagnosis, from a patient treated with antithyroid drugs. The receptors shown here come from a man aged 18 to 30 with Graves disease.

This clonotype was counted many times. This rearrangement joins TRBV10-1 to TRBJ1-5, with D maybe TRBD1 (5 bases). CDR1 and CDR2 (germline): WNHNN, SYGVQD (reference sequence). V lost 3 bases, J lost 4 bases, and 7 bases lay in between. CDR3 length equals 13 residues. The CDR3 sequence: CASSESGNQPQHF. The CDR3, as DNA: TGCGCCAGCAGTGAATCAGGGAATCAGCCCCAGCATTTT.

This clonotype was seen ten or more times. The rearrangement joins TRBV2 to TRBJ2-2, with no clear D. The CDR3 has 13 amino acids. CDR1 SNHLY and CDR2 FYNNEI come from the germline V gene. Deletions cut 4 bases from V and 8 bases from J, with 11 bases between. In DNA, the CDR3 is TGTGCCAGCAGTGCCCGGATTCAGGGGGAGCTGTTTTTT. Translation: CASSARIQGELFF.

The chain couples TRBV5-1 to TRBJ2-7; 9 positions match TRBD1. Germline V gives CDR1 SGHRS, CDR2 YFSETQ. The CDR3 runs to 17 residues. Trimming took 1 base from V and 0 from J; bases not matched to a gene: 8. The CDR3 nucleotides are TGCGCCAGCAGCTTGAGGGGGACAGGGATGAGCTCCTACGAGCAGTACTTC. This codes for CASSLRGTGMSSYEQYF.

This clonotype occurred many times. The rearrangement joins TRBV5-1 to TRBJ2-1; D gene uncertain. CDR1 and CDR2 (germline): SGHRS, YFSETQ. V was clipped by 0 bases and J by 9 bases, with 10 bases between them. The CDR3 has 13 amino acids. The CDR3 reads CASSLVEPPEQFF. CDR3 nucleotide sequence: TGCGCCAGCAGCTTGGTTGAACCTCCTGAGCAGTTCTTC.

This clonotype was detected ten times or more. The rearrangement uses TRBV20-1 and TRBJ2-7, with D possibly being TRBD1 (5 bases). The germline V gene has CDR1 DFQATT and CDR2 SNEGSKA (reference sequence). The V end lost 6 bases, the J end lost 6 bases, and 15 bases lay between the germline ends. The CDR3 covers 12 residues. The CDR3 loop is CSARTGSSEQYF. The DNA for the CDR3 is TGCAGTGCCCGCACAGGTTCCAGCGAGCAGTACTTC.

Concerning this clonotype itself: Since a much larger clone is just one base distant, this may be a read error. Likely a read error: the CDR3 ends without its conserved phenylalanine or tryptophan. This chain links TRBV27 with TRBJ2-5; TRBD1 matches 8 bases. Germline values: CDR1 MNHEY, CDR2 SMNVEV (reference sequence). The CDR3 extends over 13 amino acids. V lost 7 bases and J lost 5; bases outside the gene matches: 6. The CDR3 spells CASTDRGGETQYL. CDR3 DNA: TGTGCCAGCACCGACAGGGGAGGCGAGACCCAGTACCTC.

Concerning this clonotype: This may stem from a read error, because a much larger clone lies one nucleotide away. The chain recombines TRBV2 with TRBJ2-3, with 9 bases matching TRBD2. The CDR3 runs 15 residues. Unmatched junction bases numbered 10, after V lost 7 bases and J lost 5 bases. Germline values: CDR1 SNHLY, CDR2 FYNNEI. This CDR3 is CASNSLAGAKDTQYF. The CDR3 DNA reads as TGTGCCAGCAACTCCTTAGCGGGAGCAAAAGATACGCAGTATTTT.

This rearrangement joins TRBV9 to TRBJ2-2, with D perhaps matching TRBD1 (6 bases). The CDR3 extends over 16 amino acids. Trimming took 0 bases from V and 3 from J, leaving 12 bases between them. Germline-derived CDR1 and CDR2 are SGDLS and YYNGEE. For the CDR3, the DNA is TGTGCCAGCAGCGTAGATGGGGGCGCACACACCGGGGAGCTGTTTTTT. Its protein product is CASSVDGGAHTGELFF.

This clonotype was detected many times. The chain links TRBV30 to TRBJ2-3; 10 bases align to TRBD1. V lost 4 bases, J lost 4 bases, and 5 bases stayed unmatched. Germline loops: CDR1 GTSNPN, CDR2 SVGIG (reference sequence). The CDR3 extends over 14 amino acids. The CDR3 sequence: CAWTGTGVPDTQYF. CDR3 sequence (DNA): TGTGCCTGGACCGGGACAGGGGTTCCAGATACGCAGTATTTT.

This chain uses TRBV10-3 with TRBJ2-5, with 8 bases matching TRBD1. The CDR3 is 16 amino acids. The V gene end was trimmed by 2 bases and the J gene end by 4 bases; junction bases not matched to a gene: 9. Looked up from germline, CDR1 is ENHRY and CDR2 is SYGVKD. The CDR3 DNA is TGTGCCATCAGTGAGGTGGGGGTGGACAGGGTAGAGACCCAGTACTTC. Protein product: CAISEVGVDRVETQYF.

The count of this clonotype is one. J is TRBJ2-7 and V is TRBV20-1; TRBD1 is a possible D gene (10 bases). Germline CDR1 is DFQATT and CDR2 is SNEGSKA (reference sequence). The length of the CDR3 is 20 residues. V was cut by 1 base and J by 4 bases, with 32 bases left in between. The CDR3 protein is CSARGDRGLAGSSGGYEQYF. CDR3 DNA: TGCAGTGCTAGAGGGGACAGGGGCCTAGCGGGGTCGAGCGGAGGGTACGAGCAGTACTTC.

This clonotype was picked up one time. The chain is built from TRBV12-3 or TRBV12-4 and TRBJ2-7; 7 nucleotides line up with TRBD1. The ends lost 3 bases at V and 2 bases at J; junction bases unmatched: 4. The CDR3 runs 14 residues. CDR3: CASSFQGEPYEQYF. The DNA for the CDR3 is TGTGCCAGCAGTTTCCAGGGGGAGCCCTACGAGCAGTACTTC.

As DNA, the CDR3 is TGTGCCAGCAGCCGGGGAGCGGCCTTCACTGAAGCTTTCTTT. Its protein is CASSRGAAFTEAFF. The chain recombines TRBV14 with TRBJ1-1; D is ambiguous. The CDR3 is 14 residues long. Deletions cut 4 bases from V and 4 bases from J, with 13 bases between. Looked up from germline, CDR1 is SGHDN and CDR2 is FVKESK.

The V and J genes are TRBV5-8 and TRBJ2-7, with TRBD1 identical over 10 bases. Germline values: CDR1 SGHTS, CDR2 YDEGEE. CDR3 length equals 14 residues. The ends lost 4 bases at V and 6 bases at J; junction bases unmatched: 7. CDR3 sequence: CASSIGTGVGEQYF. DNA for the CDR3: TGTGCCAGCAGCATAGGGACAGGGGTTGGCGAGCAGTACTTC.

The chain employs TRBV12-3 or TRBV12-4 and TRBJ1-3, with 8 bases identical to TRBD1. This CDR3 is 13 amino acids long. Germline trimming cut 6 bases from V and 9 bases from J; bases unmatched to any gene: 7. CDR3 in DNA: TGTGCCAGCAGGGAGACAGGGGAGGGCACCATATATTTT. Protein product: CASRETGEGTIYF.

There are a few counts of this clonotype. Written as DNA, the CDR3 is TGTGCCAGCAGTGACTGGACAAACACAGATACGCAGTATTTT. Encoded protein: CASSDWTNTDTQYF. V usage is TRBV6-2 or TRBV6-3 and J usage is TRBJ2-3; D might be TRBD1 (5 bases). Trimming pared 5 bases from V and 2 bases from J, leaving 11 bases between. This CDR3 has 14 amino acids. Germline V CDR1 and CDR2: MNHEY, SVGEGT.

The V gene is TRBV19, the J gene TRBJ2-7; D may be TRBD1 or TRBD2 (5 bases each). In germline, CDR1 is LNHDA, CDR2 SQIVND (reference sequence). This CDR3 has 14 residues. V lost 3 bases and J 7 bases, leaving 16 bases between the germline ends. CDR3 in DNA: TGTGCCAGTAGTATTGGGACCCGGCCTCGGGAGCAGTACTTC. Protein: CASSIGTRPREQYF.

The J gene is TRBJ1-1, the V gene TRBV7-2; D possibly corresponds to TRBD1 (5 bases). Trimming removed 0 bases at V and 5 bases at J, with 10 bases between. CDR3 length equals 14 residues. Germline loops: CDR1 SGHTA, CDR2 FQGNSA. The DNA of the CDR3 is TGTGCCAGCAGCTTAGCGGCAGGGAGGACTGAAGCTTTCTTT. Translated: CASSLAAGRTEAFF.

This clonotype was seen at least ten times. V gene TRBV7-8 combines with J gene TRBJ1-1, with a tentative D call TRBD1 (5 bases). V was shortened by 10 bases and J by 1 base, with 13 bases between the two germline ends. Looked up from germline, CDR1 is SGHVS and CDR2 is FQNEAQ. CDR3 length equals 13 residues. CDR3 coding DNA: TGTGCCACCCGGGCTGGGGCGAACACTGAAGCTTTCTTT. Protein product: CATRAGANTEAFF.